The 3 T cell receptor beta chains given below trace back to one sample, sequenced in a study of T cell responses to AZD1222 COVID-19 vaccine. Repertoires were generated with immunoSEQ multiplex PCR, while TCRdb's copy carries only in-frame clones and drops some. The table includes about 150,000 clones, roughly 88% detected once. Sequencing was performed on peripheral blood, taken on day 0 of AZD1222 vaccination. These receptors all stem from an adult in good health.

The chain employs TRBV2 and TRBJ1-1, with a tentative D call TRBD1 (5 bases). Between the trimmed V and J ends, which lost 0 bases and 9 bases, there was a span of 11 bases. CDR1 is SNHLY, CDR2 FYNNEI, per germline. The CDR3 contains 13 residues. The CDR3 DNA is TGTGCCAGCAGTGAAGCGCGTGGGGGGAAAGCTTTCTTT. This gives the protein CASSEARGGKAFF.

This clone appeared once. The chain carries TRBV29-1 and TRBJ2-1; 7 bases are a match to TRBD1. Germline V gives CDR1 SQVTM, CDR2 ANQGSEA. The CDR3 loop spans 14 amino acids. J lost 4 bases, V lost 4 bases, and 7 bases had no gene match. The CDR3 nucleotides read TGCAGCGTTGTGGGGCGGACAGGATACAATGAGCAGTTCTTC. This sequence encodes CSVVGRTGYNEQFF.

V usage is TRBV4-3 and J usage is TRBJ2-7; 11 bases agree with TRBD2. Germline CDR1 reads LGHNA; CDR2 reads YSLEER. CDR3 length equals 17 residues. The ends lost 0 bases at V and 8 bases at J; junction bases unmatched: 12. CDR3 sequence (DNA): TGCGCCAGCAGCCAAGATCTCGGGACTAGCGGCCAGGGGAAGCAGTACTTC. This codes for CASSQDLGTSGQGKQYF.